The TCR beta chain described here comes from a study of blood T cell repertoires in COVID-19. V lost 5 bases, J lost 0 bases, and 9 bases stayed unmatched. There are 17 residues in the CDR3. Germline V gene sequence: CDR1 SGHRS, CDR2 YFSETQ. This table comes from immunoSEQ multiplex PCR, and its TCRdb copy is limited to in-frame clones, with some not included. The sample holds 150,000 to 200,000 clones, around 80% seen once. The chain combines TRBV5-1 with TRBJ1-1, with 11 positions matching TRBD1. The receptor comes from a woman of 80 years or more with active or convalescent COVID-19. The sample consisted of peripheral blood. The CDR3 region has the DNA TGCGCCAGCAGGCGGGGACAGGGGGTAGACATGAACACTGAAGCTTTCTTT. Amino acids: CASRRGQGVDMNTEAFF.